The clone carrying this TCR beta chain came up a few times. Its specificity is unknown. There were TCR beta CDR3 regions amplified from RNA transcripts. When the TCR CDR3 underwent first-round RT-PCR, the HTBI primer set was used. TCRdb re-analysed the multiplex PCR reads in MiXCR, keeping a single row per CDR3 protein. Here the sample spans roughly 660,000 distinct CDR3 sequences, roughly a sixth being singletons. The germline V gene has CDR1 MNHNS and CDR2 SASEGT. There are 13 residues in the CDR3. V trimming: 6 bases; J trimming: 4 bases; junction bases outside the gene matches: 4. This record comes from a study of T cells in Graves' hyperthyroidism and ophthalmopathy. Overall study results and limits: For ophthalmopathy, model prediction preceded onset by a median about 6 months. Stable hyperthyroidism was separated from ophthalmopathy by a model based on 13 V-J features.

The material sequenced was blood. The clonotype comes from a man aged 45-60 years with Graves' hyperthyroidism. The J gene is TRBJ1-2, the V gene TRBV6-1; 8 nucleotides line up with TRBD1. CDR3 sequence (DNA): TGTGCCAGCAGGGACAGGGACAGCTATGGCTACACCTTC. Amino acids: CASRDRDSYGYTF.